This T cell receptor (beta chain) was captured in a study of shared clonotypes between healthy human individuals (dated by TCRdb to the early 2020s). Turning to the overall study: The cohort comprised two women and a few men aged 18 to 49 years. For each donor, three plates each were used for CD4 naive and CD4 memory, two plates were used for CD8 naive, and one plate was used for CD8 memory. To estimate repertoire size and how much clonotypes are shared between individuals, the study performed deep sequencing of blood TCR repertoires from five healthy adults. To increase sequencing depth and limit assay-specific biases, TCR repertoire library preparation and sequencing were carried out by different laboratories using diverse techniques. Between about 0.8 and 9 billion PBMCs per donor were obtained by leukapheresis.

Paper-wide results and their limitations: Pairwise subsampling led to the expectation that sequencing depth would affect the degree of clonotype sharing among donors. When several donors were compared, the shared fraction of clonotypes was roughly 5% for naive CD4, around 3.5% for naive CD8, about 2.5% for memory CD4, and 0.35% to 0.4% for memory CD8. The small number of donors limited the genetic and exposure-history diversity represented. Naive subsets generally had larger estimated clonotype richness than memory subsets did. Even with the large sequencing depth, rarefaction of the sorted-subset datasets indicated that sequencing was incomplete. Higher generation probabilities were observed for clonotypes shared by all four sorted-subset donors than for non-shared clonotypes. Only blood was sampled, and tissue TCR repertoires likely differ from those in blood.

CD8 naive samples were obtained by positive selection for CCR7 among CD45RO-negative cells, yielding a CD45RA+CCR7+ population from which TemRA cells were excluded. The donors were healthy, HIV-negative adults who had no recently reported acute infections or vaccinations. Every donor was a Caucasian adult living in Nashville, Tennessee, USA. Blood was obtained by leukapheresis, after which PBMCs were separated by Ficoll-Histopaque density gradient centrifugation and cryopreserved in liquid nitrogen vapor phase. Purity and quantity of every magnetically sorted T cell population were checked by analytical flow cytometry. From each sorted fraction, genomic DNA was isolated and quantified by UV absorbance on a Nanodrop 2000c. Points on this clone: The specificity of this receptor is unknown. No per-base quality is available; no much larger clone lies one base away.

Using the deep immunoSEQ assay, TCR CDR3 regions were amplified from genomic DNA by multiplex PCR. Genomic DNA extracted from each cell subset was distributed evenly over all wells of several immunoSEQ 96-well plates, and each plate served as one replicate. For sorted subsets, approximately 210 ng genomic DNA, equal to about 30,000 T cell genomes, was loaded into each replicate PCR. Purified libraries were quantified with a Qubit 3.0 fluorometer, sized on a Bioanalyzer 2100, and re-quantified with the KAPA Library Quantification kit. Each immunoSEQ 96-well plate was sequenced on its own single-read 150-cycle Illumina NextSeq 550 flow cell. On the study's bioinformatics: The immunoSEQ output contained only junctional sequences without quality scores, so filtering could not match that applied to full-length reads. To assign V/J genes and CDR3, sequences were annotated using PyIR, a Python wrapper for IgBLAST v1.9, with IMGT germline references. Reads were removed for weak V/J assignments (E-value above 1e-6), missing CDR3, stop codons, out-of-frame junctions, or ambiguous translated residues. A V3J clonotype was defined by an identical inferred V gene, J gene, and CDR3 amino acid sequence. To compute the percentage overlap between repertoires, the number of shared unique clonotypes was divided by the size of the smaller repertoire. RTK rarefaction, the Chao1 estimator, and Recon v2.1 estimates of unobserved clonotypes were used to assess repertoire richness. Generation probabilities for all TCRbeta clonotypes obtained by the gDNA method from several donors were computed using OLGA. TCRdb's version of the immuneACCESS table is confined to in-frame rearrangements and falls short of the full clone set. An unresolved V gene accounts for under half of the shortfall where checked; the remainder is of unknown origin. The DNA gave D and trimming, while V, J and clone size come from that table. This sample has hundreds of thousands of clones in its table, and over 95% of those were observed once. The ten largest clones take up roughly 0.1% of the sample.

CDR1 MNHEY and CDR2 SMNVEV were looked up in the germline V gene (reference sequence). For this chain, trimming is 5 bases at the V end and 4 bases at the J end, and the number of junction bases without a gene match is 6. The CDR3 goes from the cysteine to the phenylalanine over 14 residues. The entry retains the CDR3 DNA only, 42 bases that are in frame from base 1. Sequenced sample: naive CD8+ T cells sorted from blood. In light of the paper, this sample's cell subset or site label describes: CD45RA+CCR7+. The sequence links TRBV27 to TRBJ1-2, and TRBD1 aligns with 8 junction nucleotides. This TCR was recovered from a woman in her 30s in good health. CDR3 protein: CASSQGAQGYGYTF. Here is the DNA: TGTGCCAGCAGTCAGGGGGCGCAAGGCTATGGCTACACCTTC.